These 5 T cell receptor beta chains were sequenced from one sample in a study of cytomegalovirus exposure and HLA in healthy donors. A multiplex PCR was run with 60 Vbeta primers and 13 Jbeta primers. Here immunoSEQ multiplex PCR was the method, and the copy in TCRdb shows in-frame clones only, minus some. The table lists approximately 100,000 clones, 78% of them singletons. The sequenced sample consisted of PBMCs. Receptor source: a woman in her forties in good health and CMV-seropositive.

This clone was detected only once. The chain recombines TRBV19 with TRBJ1-5; no firm D call. The CDR3 extends over 13 amino acids. V gave up 5 bases and J gave up 6 bases, with 11 bases separating them. In germline, CDR1 is LNHDA, CDR2 SQIVND (reference sequence). The CDR3 nucleotides read TGTGCCAGTAGTTTCGGTTTAACTCAGCCCCAGCATTTT. Its protein product is CASSFGLTQPQHF.

Here the CDR3 DNA reads TGTGCCAGCAGTGAAGGGAAGGGGAACACAGATACGCAGTATTTT. This codes for CASSEGKGNTDTQYF. V usage is TRBV25-1 and J usage is TRBJ2-3; weak D call: TRBD1 (5 bases). This CDR3 has 15 amino acids. V shed 2 bases and J shed 2 bases, with 11 bases lying between them. Germline loops: CDR1 MGHDK, CDR2 SYGVNS.

The chain uses TRBV28 and TRBJ1-3, with TRBD1 as a possible D gene (5 bases). Germline-derived CDR1 and CDR2 are MDHEN and SYDVKM. Trimming cost V 5 bases and J 13 bases, with 15 bases left between them. The CDR3 runs 12 residues. The CDR3 nucleotides read TGTGCCAGCAGTCCAGCCGACAGTTCAATATATTTT. As protein: CASSPADSSIYF.

Note on this clone: This sample also contains other DNA sequences that code for the same CDR3. This chain links TRBV5-1 with TRBJ2-5, with a tentative D call TRBD2 (5 bases). The germline V gene encodes CDR1 SGHRS and CDR2 YFSETQ. With 2 bases removed from V and 7 bases from J, the gap between germline ends came to 12 bases. This CDR3 comprises 13 residues. The CDR3 sequence: CASSFEGAGTQYF. The CDR3, as DNA: TGCGCCAGCAGCTTTGAGGGCGCCGGGACCCAGTACTTC. Full variable domain (rest looked up from reference TRBV5-1 and TRBJ2-5): KAGVTQTPRYLIKTRGQQVTLSCSPISGHRSVSWYQQTPGQGLQFLFEYFSETQRNKGNFPGRFSGRQFSNSRSEMNVSTLELGDSALYLCASSFEGAGTQYFGPGTRLLVL.

This chain links TRBV11-2 with TRBJ2-7; D may be TRBD1 (5 bases). This CDR3 is built from 12 residues. The ends were cut back, 7 bases at V and 6 bases at J, with 13 bases in the middle. Germline V gene lookup returns CDR1 SGHAT and CDR2 FQNNGV. For the CDR3, the DNA is TGTGCCAGCACTGACAGCCCCCTCGAGCAGTACTTC. Its translation is CASTDSPLEQYF.